This T cell receptor (beta chain) was identified during a study of Ad26.COV2.S vaccination and SARS-CoV-2 variants. Repertoires were generated with immunoSEQ multiplex PCR, while TCRdb's copy carries only in-frame clones and drops some. There are roughly 400,000 clones in the sample; roughly 90% occur only once, and around 1.8% lies in the top ten. The treatment: about 20 received Ad26.COV2.S at low or high dose, single or two shots; 5 received placebo; per-sample allocation not given. Repertoires come from day 63 after the first vaccine or placebo injection. The ends lost 3 bases at V and 5 bases at J; junction bases unmatched: 4. The germline gives CDR1 LGHNA, CDR2 YSLEER. This CDR3 is built from 15 residues.

The receptor was isolated from a person between 18 and 65 years old who received the Ad26.COV2.S COVID-19 vaccine or a placebo. The material was peripheral blood, obtained in a trial of Ad26.COV2.S vaccine versus placebo. The V and J genes are TRBV4-3 and TRBJ1-6, with 7 bases that match TRBD1. The CDR3 is CASSQRGTDNSPLHF. In DNA, the CDR3 is TGCGCCAGCAGCCAGAGGGGGACAGATAATTCACCCCTCCACTTT.